These 29 T cell receptor beta chains came from one sample sequenced in a study of cytomegalovirus exposure and HLA in healthy donors. PCR primers comprised 60 Vbeta and 13 Jbeta primers. This table comes from immunoSEQ multiplex PCR, and its TCRdb copy is limited to in-frame clones, with some not included. This sample has approximately 100,000 clones, with roughly 80% found just once. Sample: PBMCs. These receptor sequences come from a male donor in good health and CMV-seropositive.

The table lists this clone with a count of one. This chain joins TRBV7-2 and TRBJ2-7, with a possible D match to TRBD2 (5 bases). The CDR3 extends over 14 amino acids. Looked up from germline, CDR1 is SGHTA and CDR2 is FQGNSA. With 5 bases removed from V and 0 bases from J, the gap between germline ends came to 11 bases. The CDR3 protein is CASSPSGSSYEQYF. In DNA form, the CDR3 reads TGTGCCAGCAGCCCGAGCGGTAGCTCCTACGAGCAGTACTTC. The whole variable domain, remainder taken from reference TRBV7-2 and TRBJ2-7, is GAGVSQSPSNKVTEKGKDVELRCDPISGHTALYWYRQSLGQGLEFLIYFQGNSAPDKSGLPSDRFSAERTGGSVSTLTIQRTQQEDSAVYLCASSPSGSSYEQYFGPGTRLTVT.

This chain uses TRBV4-2 with TRBJ1-2; possible D gene TRBD1, 6 bases. The CDR3 covers 16 residues. V lost 0 bases, J lost 0 bases, and 11 bases lay in between. Germline V gene data show CDR1 as LGHNA and CDR2 as YNFKEQ. CDR3 sequence: CASSQEVTGSNYGYTF. In nucleotides, the CDR3 is TGTGCCAGCAGCCAAGAGGTGACAGGATCTAACTATGGCTACACCTTC.

The chain combines TRBV2 with TRBJ2-5; 10 positions agree with TRBD2. The CDR3 contains 14 residues. Trimming at V came to 3 bases and at J to 7 bases, leaving 5 bases not matched to a gene. Germline loops: CDR1 SNHLY, CDR2 FYNNEI. This CDR3 reads CASSESSGGGTQYF. The CDR3 nucleotides read TGTGCCAGCAGTGAGTCTAGCGGGGGAGGGACCCAGTACTTC.

This clone came up a few times. V is TRBV21-1 and J is TRBJ2-7; no DNA check was done on the table's D call, TRBD2. TRBV21-1 is flagged as a pseudogene. This CDR3 region has 13 residues. The CDR3 coding sequence is TGTGCCAGCAGCAATTTCGGGGGGAACGAGCAGTACTTC. It is translated as CASSNFGGNEQYF.

This rearrangement joins TRBV11-2 to TRBJ2-7, with no clear D. From germline, CDR1 is SGHAT and CDR2 FQNNGV. V lost 0 bases and J lost 0, with 6 bases in between. The CDR3 contains 14 residues. CDR3 in amino acids: CASSLDPYSYEQYF. The CDR3 coding sequence is TGTGCCAGCAGCTTAGATCCCTACTCCTACGAGCAGTACTTC.

This clone has only a few counts. CDR3: CSGRTGQNTEAFF. The CDR3 DNA is TGCAGCGGCAGGACAGGGCAGAACACTGAAGCTTTCTTT. The rearrangement joins TRBV29-1 to TRBJ1-1; TRBD1 matches 8 bases. From germline, CDR1 is SQVTM and CDR2 ANQGSEA. J was trimmed by 1 base and V by 7 bases; bases with no gene match: 5. This CDR3 region has 13 residues.

The chain is built from TRBV30 and TRBJ2-7, with 9 positions matching TRBD1. Per germline, CDR1 GTSNPN and CDR2 SVGIG (reference sequence). With V trimmed by 3 bases and J by 1 base, 4 bases remained unmatched. CDR3 length: 14 residues. As DNA, the CDR3 is TGTGCCTGGAGAGGGACAGGGAGGTCCTACGAGCAGTACTTC. As protein: CAWRGTGRSYEQYF.

The chain combines TRBV5-1 with TRBJ2-2; 8 nucleotides agree with TRBD1. The CDR3 consists of 18 residues. J lost 4 bases, V lost 3 bases, and 14 bases had no gene match. Germline V gives CDR1 SGHRS, CDR2 YFSETQ. The CDR3 spells CASSSKTGDYPLTGELFF. The CDR3 DNA follows: TGCGCCAGCAGCTCAAAGACAGGGGATTACCCTCTCACCGGGGAGCTGTTTTTT.

The gene calls are TRBV5-6 and TRBJ1-1; D remains ambiguous. Germline lookup yields CDR1 SGHDT and CDR2 YYEEEE. The CDR3 spans 13 residues. Trimming stripped 4 bases from V and 6 bases from J, with 13 bases between. CDR3 residues: CASSGTSEPEAFF. CDR3 nucleotide sequence: TGTGCCAGCAGCGGAACCAGCGAGCCTGAAGCTTTCTTT.

The chain carries TRBV30 and TRBJ1-5, with 8 bases that match TRBD1. The CDR3 length is 16 residues. With V trimmed by 0 bases and J by 7 bases, 11 bases remained unmatched. CDR1 and CDR2 from the germline V gene are GTSNPN and SVGIG (reference sequence). The CDR3 protein is CAWSVPRTGPRQPQHF. DNA for the CDR3: TGTGCCTGGAGTGTACCAAGGACAGGGCCTCGGCAGCCCCAGCATTTT. The variable domain in full, completed from reference TRBV30 and TRBJ1-5, reads SQTIHQWPATLVQPVGSPLSLECTVEGTSNPNLYWYRQAAGRGLQLLFYSVGIGQISSEVPQNLSASRPQDRQFILSSKKLLLSDSGFYLCAWSVPRTGPRQPQHFGDGTRLSIL.

The V and J genes are TRBV18 and TRBJ2-3; tentative D call: TRBD1 (5 bases). The V end lost 2 bases, the J end lost 9 bases, and 12 bases lay between the germline ends. Germline lookup yields CDR1 KGHSH and CDR2 LQKENI. This CDR3 has 13 amino acids. CDR3 protein: CASSPASRGTQYF. In DNA, the CDR3 is TGTGCCAGCTCACCAGCCTCAAGGGGCACGCAGTATTTT. Full variable domain (missing parts from reference TRBV18 and TRBJ2-3): NAGVMQNPRHLVRRRGQEARLRCSPMKGHSHVYWYRQLPEEGLKFMVYLQKENIIDESGMPKERFSAEFPKEGPSILRIQQVVRGDSAAYFCASSPASRGTQYFGPGTRLTVL.

J is TRBJ2-7 and V is TRBV30; 7 bases are shared with TRBD2. The germline CDR1 and CDR2 sequences are GTSNPN and SVGIG (reference sequence). CDR3 length: 13 residues. With 4 bases clipped from V and 2 bases from J, the junction kept 5 bases outside the gene matches. In DNA, the CDR3 is TGTGCCTGGACGAAGGGGAGGGCCTACGAGCAGTACTTC. This gives the protein CAWTKGRAYEQYF.

The chain joins TRBV7-2 to TRBJ2-3; 15 bases map to TRBD2. Trimming cost V 5 bases and J 5 bases; bases outside gene matches: 5. The CDR3 spans 16 residues. CDR1 is SGHTA and CDR2 is FQGNSA in the germline V gene. CDR3 region: CASSRTSGGAVDTQYF. CDR3 nucleotides: TGTGCCAGCAGCCGGACTAGCGGGGGGGCCGTAGATACGCAGTATTTT.

This chain joins TRBV2 and TRBJ2-1, with 9 bases identical to TRBD1. J gave up 5 bases and V 0 bases, and 8 bases lay outside the gene matches. Germline CDR1 is SNHLY and CDR2 is FYNNEI. The CDR3 totals 17 residues. Here the CDR3 DNA reads TGTGCCAGCAGTGAAGCTGGGAGGACAGGGGTGGACAATGAGCAGTTCTTC. It encodes CASSEAGRTGVDNEQFF.

J is TRBJ2-2 and V is TRBV6-4; D gene ambiguous. The V end lost 3 bases, the J end lost 2 bases, and 7 bases lay between the germline ends. Germline-derived CDR1 and CDR2 are MRHNA and SNTAGT. The CDR3 has 14 amino acids. The CDR3 nucleotides read TGTGCCAGCAGTGAAACAGCCAACACCGGGGAGCTGTTTTTT. This sequence encodes CASSETANTGELFF.

This clone was picked up a small number of times. The chain couples TRBV9 to TRBJ2-2; D possibly corresponds to TRBD2 (5 bases). Trimming cost V 0 bases and J 5 bases, with 8 bases left between them. Per germline, CDR1 SGDLS and CDR2 YYNGEE. The CDR3 length is 14 residues. The CDR3: CASSVDRETGELFF. The CDR3 DNA reads as TGTGCCAGCAGCGTAGATCGGGAAACCGGGGAGCTGTTTTTT.

The chain is built from TRBV6-6 and TRBJ1-6, with TRBD1 matching 9 bases. The CDR3 has 12 residues. J gave up 11 bases and V 6 bases, and 2 bases lay outside the gene matches. Germline V gene sequence: CDR1 MNHNY, CDR2 SVGAGI (reference sequence). In DNA, the CDR3 is TGTGCCAGCAGCAGGACAGGGGCACCCCTCCACTTT. Its translation: CASSRTGAPLHF.

This clone has only one observation. The sample holds other DNA sequences that translate to the same CDR3. The chain recombines TRBV27 with TRBJ1-5, with D hard to call. CDR3 length: 13 residues. CDR1 is MNHEY and CDR2 is SMNVEV in the germline V gene (reference sequence). Between the trimmed V and J ends, which lost 2 bases and 4 bases, there was a span of 6 bases. CDR3 DNA sequence: TGTGCCAGCAGTTTAGCGGGGAATCAGCCCCAGCATTTT. It yields the protein CASSLAGNQPQHF.

In its sample, this clone was seen once. The genes are TRBV5-4 and TRBJ1-5; D is undetermined. CDR3 length equals 14 residues. Germline values: CDR1 SGHNT, CDR2 YYREEE (reference sequence). V was shortened by 1 base and J by 2 bases, with 7 bases between the two germline ends. The CDR3 here is CASSLYGGNQPQHF. CDR3 coding DNA: TGTGCCAGCAGCTTGTACGGGGGCAATCAGCCCCAGCATTTT.

V and J are TRBV7-9 and TRBJ1-2; D uncertain. The CDR3 has 15 residues. V was shortened by 4 bases and J by 8 bases, with 20 bases between the two germline ends. CDR1 and CDR2 from the germline V gene are SEHNR and FQNEAQ (reference sequence). The DNA of the CDR3 is TGTGCCAGCAGCTCCACTACTAACACCCCTCTAGGCTACACCTTC. It codes for CASSSTTNTPLGYTF.

This chain links TRBV18 with TRBJ2-1, with a tentative D call TRBD2 (5 bases). CDR3 length equals 15 residues. Trimming shortened V by 5 bases and J by 8 bases, and 19 bases separated the two germline ends. The germline gives CDR1 KGHSH, CDR2 LQKENI. In nucleotides, the CDR3 is TGTGCCAGCTCATCCCCCGGGCCGGGGTGGTATGAGCAGTTCTTC. This encodes CASSSPGPGWYEQFF.

The V gene is TRBV7-2, the J gene TRBJ2-5; D is ambiguous. The CDR3 consists of 11 residues. Germline CDR1 and CDR2: SGHTA and FQGNSA. With 8 bases removed from V and 0 bases from J, the gap between germline ends came to 4 bases. The CDR3 nucleotides are TGTGCCAGCCGGGACCAAGAGACCCAGTACTTC. Translating it yields CASRDQETQYF.

This clone appeared a few times. The chain combines TRBV5-4 with TRBJ2-7; 11 nucleotides align to TRBD1. There are 17 residues in the CDR3. Trimming cost V 4 bases and J 5 bases; bases outside gene matches: 14. Per the germline V gene, CDR1 is SGHNT and CDR2 is YYREEE (reference sequence). Written as DNA, the CDR3 is TGTGCCAGCAGCACCTGGACAGGGGGCGAGATAGTCGACGAGCAGTACTTC. Translating gives CASSTWTGGEIVDEQYF.

In its sample, this clone was seen a few times. The V and J genes are TRBV7-9 and TRBJ2-7, with 7 positions matching TRBD1. The length of the CDR3 is 19 residues. V lost 3 bases and J lost 0; bases outside the gene matches: 17. Germline V CDR1 and CDR2: SEHNR, FQNEAQ (reference sequence). CDR3 residues: CASSFSSGQFDLRSYEQYF. The CDR3 region has the DNA TGTGCCAGCAGCTTCTCATCGGGACAGTTTGATCTCCGCTCCTACGAGCAGTACTTC.

The chain is built from TRBV7-9 and TRBJ2-5; possibly TRBD2 for D (5 bases). Deletions cut 0 bases from V and 0 bases from J, with 8 bases between. Germline V CDR1 and CDR2: SEHNR, FQNEAQ (reference sequence). The CDR3 runs to 15 residues. In DNA form, the CDR3 reads TGTGCCAGCAGCTTAGCGCTGACTAACCAAGAGACCCAGTACTTC. Its protein product is CASSLALTNQETQYF.

The table lists this clone with a few counts. The chain has TRBV7-3 and TRBJ1-1, with 8 bases fitting TRBD1. V lost 5 bases to trimming and J lost 5 bases; unmatched junction nucleotides: 10. Germline V CDR1 and CDR2: SGHTA, FQGTGA. This CDR3 comprises 15 residues. For the CDR3, the DNA is TGTGCCAGCAGCCAACCGGACAGGGAAGGGACTGAAGCTTTCTTT. Protein sequence: CASSQPDREGTEAFF.

The chain links TRBV11-1 to TRBJ2-1; no definite D call. CDR3 size: 13 residues. CDR1 and CDR2 (germline): SGHAT, FQDESV (reference sequence). Trimming took off 5 bases at V and 10 bases at J, with 15 bases between the two ends. The DNA for the CDR3 is TGTGCCAGCAGCCCACGAATGGTGAGGGAGCAGTTCTTC. Translated: CASSPRMVREQFF.

The rearrangement links TRBV29-1 to TRBJ2-3, with TRBD2 as a possible D gene (5 bases). Germline-derived CDR1 and CDR2 are SQVTM and ANQGSEA. This CDR3 has 13 residues. Trimming shortened V by 6 bases and J by 4 bases, and 14 bases separated the two germline ends. CDR3 sequence reads: CSVTVEVADTQYF. Written as DNA, the CDR3 is TGCAGCGTGACCGTGGAGGTGGCAGATACGCAGTATTTT.

This chain joins TRBV5-6 and TRBJ1-6, with a possible D match to TRBD1 (5 bases). Germline V gives CDR1 SGHDT, CDR2 YYEEEE. V was trimmed by 1 base and J by 7 bases, leaving 15 bases between them. The CDR3 loop spans 16 amino acids. The CDR3 nucleotides are TGTGCCAGCAGCTTGATTTCGGGGGTTGGGAATTCACCCCTCCACTTT. Amino acid sequence: CASSLISGVGNSPLHF. Full variable domain (remainder filled in from reference TRBV5-6 and TRBJ1-6): DAGVTQSPTHLIKTRGQQVTLRCSPKSGHDTVSWYQQALGQGPQFIFQYYEEEERQRGNFPDRFSGHQFPNYSSELNVNALLLGDSALYLCASSLISGVGNSPLHFGNGTRLTVT.